Reported below is one T cell receptor beta chain. Its antigen is as yet unknown. These data are taken from a study of OX40 agonist ivuxolimab in advanced cancers. Study context: Dose-escalation patients had hepatocellular carcinoma, melanoma, renal cell or head and neck cancer. Three patients had partial responses: one hepatocellular carcinoma, two cutaneous melanoma. Findings and caveats of the study: On average, CD8+ T cells showed a greater number of expanded clones than CD4+.

Assay: immunoSEQ multiplex PCR; the TCRdb copy retains only in-frame clones and omits some. The sample comprises 76,000 or so clones, roughly 85% of which are singletons, and approximately 0.63% rests with the top ten. The CDR3 runs to 15 residues. Trimming shortened V by 2 bases and J by 0 bases, and 8 bases separated the two germline ends. The V gene's germline CDR1 is ENHRY and CDR2 SYGVKD. This chain joins TRBV10-3 and TRBJ1-3; D is perhaps TRBD1 (5 bases). This TCR came from an adult with an advanced solid tumor such as melanoma, head and neck, liver or kidney cancer. Sequencing used CD4+ or CD8+ T cells sorted from blood, obtained in a trial of the OX40 agonist ivuxolimab. The CDR3, as DNA: TGTGCCATCAGTGAGGGGGCAAACTCTGGAAACACCATATATTTT. Its translation is CAISEGANSGNTIYF.